Listed below are T cell receptor beta chains from one sample, sequenced in a study of shared clonotypes between healthy human individuals. Generated by immunoSEQ multiplex PCR, the TCRdb table keeps only in-frame clones and is missing some. The table includes around 1.5 million clones, 95% to 99% detected once. The sequenced material came from naive CD4+ T cells sorted from blood. The receptors originated from a man between 25 and 39 years old in good health. Each CDR3 is given with its conserved first and last residue. D genes are given only for firm matches. Expanded clones are given a class, and other clones once, few, many or no size at all.

j_call cdr3_length v_call d_call clone_size cdr3_aa cdr3_nt
TRBJ1-4 15 TRBV2 . . CASSEWEVDGEKLFF TGTGCCAGCAGTGAATGGGAAGTAGACGGTGAAAAACTGTTTTTT
TRBJ2-1 14 TRBV7-9 . . CASSLAGGYNEQFF TGTGCCAGCAGCTTAGCGGGAGGCTACAATGAGCAGTTCTTC
TRBJ2-7 16 TRBV5-4 . . CASSLGVTQAAYEQYF TGTGCCAGCAGCTTGGGTGTGACACAGGCCGCCTACGAGCAGTACTTC
TRBJ2-3 16 TRBV5-1 . . CASSLTPGTHTDTQYF TGCGCCAGCAGCTTAACCCCCGGGACACACACAGATACGCAGTATTTT
TRBJ2-2 14 TRBV5-8 . . CASSLDRFTGKLFF TGTGCCAGCAGCTTGGACAGGTTCACCGGGAAGCTGTTTTTT
TRBJ2-6 18 TRBV10-3 TRBD1 . CAISDPGKGASGANVLTF TGTGCCATCAGTGACCCGGGAAAGGGGGCTTCTGGGGCCAACGTCCTGACTTTC
TRBJ1-3 16 TRBV2 . . CASSTKGPGSGNTIYF TGTGCCAGCAGTACTAAGGGGCCTGGCTCCGGAAACACCATATATTTT
TRBJ2-3 19 TRBV11-2 TRBD1 once CASSFPRDRTKIGTDTQYF TGTGCCAGCAGCTTTCCAAGGGACAGGACAAAGATTGGCACAGATACGCAGTATTTT
TRBJ1-1 13 TRBV6-5 . . CASSYFVGSEAFF TGTGCCAGCAGTTACTTTGTCGGCTCTGAAGCTTTCTTT
TRBJ1-5 14 TRBV5-5 . . CASSFWDKHQPQHF TGTGCCAGCAGCTTTTGGGACAAACATCAGCCCCAGCATTTT
TRBJ1-1 14 TRBV7-9 . . CASSFGVSYTEAFF TGTGCCAGCAGCTTCGGGGTATCGTACACTGAAGCTTTCTTT
TRBJ2-1 12 TRBV25-1 TRBD1 . CASSAQGEKQFF TGTGCCAGCAGTGCACAGGGGGAAAAGCAGTTCTTC
TRBJ2-1 17 TRBV10-3 . . CAISEDPSTQGNNEQFF TGTGCCATCAGTGAAGATCCTAGCACACAAGGGAACAATGAACAGTTCTTC
TRBJ1-1 15 TRBV4-2 . . CASSQAPTVNTEAFF TGTGCCAGCAGCCAAGCCCCGACTGTGAACACTGAAGCTTTCTTT
TRBJ2-5 13 TRBV6-1 . . CASSDRYQETQYF TGTGCCAGCAGTGACCGATATCAAGAGACCCAGTACTTC
TRBJ2-3 14 TRBV10-3 TRBD2 . CAITERDIRNTQYF TGTGCCATCACGGAGCGGGATATTCGTAATACGCAGTATTTT
TRBJ2-1 15 TRBV7-3 . . CASSLAGPGQNEQFF TGTGCCAGCAGCTTGGCTGGGCCGGGACAAAATGAGCAGTTCTTC
TRBJ1-2 14 TRBV5-4 . . CASSLVVGGYGYTF TGTGCCAGCAGCTTGGTTGTCGGCGGCTATGGCTACACCTTC
TRBJ1-1 16 TRBV13 . . CASSLKMGRKGTEAFF TGTGCCAGCAGCCTAAAAATGGGACGAAAGGGGACTGAAGCTTTCTTT
TRBJ1-1 17 TRBV5-5 TRBD1 . CASSSPRDRKGRTEAFF TGTGCCAGCAGCTCCCCCCGGGACAGAAAAGGCAGGACTGAAGCTTTCTTT
TRBJ1-3 14 TRBV28 . . CASSPGPLGNTIYF TGTGCCAGCAGCCCCGGACCACTTGGAAACACCATATATTTT
TRBJ2-7 14 TRBV5-5 . . CASGRDSFSWEQYF TGTGCCAGCGGGCGGGACAGCTTCTCGTGGGAGCAGTACTTC
TRBJ2-1 15 TRBV9 TRBD1 . CASSPRTGDYNEQFF TGTGCCAGCAGCCCTCGGACAGGGGACTACAATGAGCAGTTCTTC
TRBJ2-7 11 TRBV29-1 . once CSVGTVHEQYF TGCAGCGTTGGGACCGTCCACGAGCAGTACTTC
TRBJ2-3 12 TRBV9 . . CASSVDGYTQYF TGTGCCAGCAGCGTAGATGGCTATACGCAGTATTTT
TRBJ2-2 15 TRBV11-2 TRBD1 . CASRRVDRRAGELFF TGTGCCAGCAGAAGGGTGGACAGGCGAGCCGGGGAGCTGTTTTTT
TRBJ2-7 13 TRBV27 . . CASSFVGSYEQYF TGTGCCAGCAGTTTTGTCGGGAGTTACGAGCAGTACTTC
TRBJ1-1 11 TRBV20-1 . . CSAPDRTEAFF TGCAGTGCACCCGACAGGACTGAAGCTTTCTTT
TRBJ2-3 14 TRBV6-4 TRBD2 . CASSLRGGTDTQYF TGTGCCAGCAGCCTCCGGGGGGGCACAGATACGCAGTATTTT
TRBJ1-2 14 TRBV5-4 TRBD1 . CASSVRGRTYGYTF TGTGCCAGCAGCGTTAGGGGGCGCACTTATGGCTACACCTTC
TRBJ2-1 15 TRBV27 TRBD2 once CASSLGLAGVGEQFF TGTGCCAGCAGTTTAGGACTAGCGGGAGTTGGTGAGCAGTTCTTC
TRBJ2-1 15 TRBV7-3 . . CASSLMTGLTNEQFF TGTGCCAGCAGCTTGATGACAGGTTTGACCAATGAGCAGTTCTTC
TRBJ1-3 13 TRBV6-5 . . CASSYLPGNTIYF TGTGCCAGCAGTTATCTCCCGGGAAACACCATATATTTT
TRBJ1-2 15 TRBV18 TRBD1 . CASSPPVTGIYGYTF TGTGCCAGCTCACCGCCGGTGACAGGGATCTATGGCTACACCTTC
TRBJ2-3 15 TRBV5-4 TRBD2 . CASSLLAGRTDTQYF TGTGCCAGCAGCTTGTTAGCGGGGCGCACAGATACGCAGTATTTT
TRBJ2-3 16 TRBV10-1 . . CASTPGVEYGTDTQYF TGCGCCAGCACTCCGGGTGTGGAGTACGGCACAGATACGCAGTATTTT
TRBJ2-7 16 TRBV5-4 . . CASSLPPWRDEYEQYF TGTGCCAGCAGCTTGCCCCCGTGGAGGGACGAATACGAGCAGTACTTC
TRBJ1-4 18 TRBV4-2 . . CASSQEDWGGPANEKLFF TGTGCCAGCAGCCAAGAGGACTGGGGTGGGCCCGCTAATGAAAAACTGTTTTTT
TRBJ1-2 15 TRBV5-6 . . CASSLGLDSLYGYTF TGTGCCAGCAGCTTGGGACTTGACAGCCTATATGGCTACACCTTC
TRBJ2-3 14 TRBV5-4 TRBD1 . CASSLGQGPDTQYF TGTGCCAGCAGCTTAGGACAGGGCCCAGATACGCAGTATTTT
TRBJ2-5 12 TRBV7-3 . . CASSFEGETQYF TGTGCCAGCAGCTTCGAGGGAGAGACCCAGTACTTC
TRBJ2-3 15 TRBV29-1 . once CSVVFLGVTTDTQYF TGCAGCGTTGTCTTCCTCGGGGTTACCACAGATACGCAGTATTTT